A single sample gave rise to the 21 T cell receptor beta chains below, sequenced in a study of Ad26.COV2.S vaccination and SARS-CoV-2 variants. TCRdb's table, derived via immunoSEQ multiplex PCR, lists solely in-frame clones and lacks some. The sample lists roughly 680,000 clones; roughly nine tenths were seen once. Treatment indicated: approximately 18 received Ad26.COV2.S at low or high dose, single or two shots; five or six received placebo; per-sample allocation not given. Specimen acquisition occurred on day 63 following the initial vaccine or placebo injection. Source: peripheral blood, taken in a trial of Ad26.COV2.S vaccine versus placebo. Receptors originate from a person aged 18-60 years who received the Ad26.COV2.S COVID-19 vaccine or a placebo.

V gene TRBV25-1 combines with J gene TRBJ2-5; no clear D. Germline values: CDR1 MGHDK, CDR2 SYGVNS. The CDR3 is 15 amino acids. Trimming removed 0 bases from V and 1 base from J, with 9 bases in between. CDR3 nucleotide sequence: TGTGCCAGCAGTGAATATTCGTACAGCCAAGAGACCCAGTACTTC. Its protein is CASSEYSYSQETQYF.

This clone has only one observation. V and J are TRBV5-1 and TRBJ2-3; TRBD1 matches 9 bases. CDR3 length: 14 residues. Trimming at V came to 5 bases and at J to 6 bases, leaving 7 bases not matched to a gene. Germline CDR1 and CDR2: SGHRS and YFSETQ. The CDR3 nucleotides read TGCGCCAGCAGTCCCGGGACAGGGCCGGATACGCAGTATTTT. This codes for CASSPGTGPDTQYF.

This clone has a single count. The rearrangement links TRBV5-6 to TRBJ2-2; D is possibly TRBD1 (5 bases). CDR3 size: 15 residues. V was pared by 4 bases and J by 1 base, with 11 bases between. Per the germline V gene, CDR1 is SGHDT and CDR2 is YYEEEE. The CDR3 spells CASSRLDRNTGELFF. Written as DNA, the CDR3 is TGTGCCAGCAGCCGACTCGACAGGAACACCGGGGAGCTGTTTTTT.

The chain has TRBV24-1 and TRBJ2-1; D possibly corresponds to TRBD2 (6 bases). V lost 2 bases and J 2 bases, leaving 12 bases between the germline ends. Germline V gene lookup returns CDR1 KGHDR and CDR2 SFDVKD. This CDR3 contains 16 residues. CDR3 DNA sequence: TGTGCCACCAGTGATTCGCATAGCGGTACCTACAATGAGCAGTTCTTC. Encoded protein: CATSDSHSGTYNEQFF.

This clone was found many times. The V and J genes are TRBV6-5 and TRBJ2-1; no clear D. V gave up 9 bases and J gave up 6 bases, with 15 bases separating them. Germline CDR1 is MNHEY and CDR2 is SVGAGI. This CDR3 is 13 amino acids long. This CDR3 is CASRTPPANEQFF. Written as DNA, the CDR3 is TGTGCCAGTCGGACGCCACCGGCCAATGAGCAGTTCTTC.

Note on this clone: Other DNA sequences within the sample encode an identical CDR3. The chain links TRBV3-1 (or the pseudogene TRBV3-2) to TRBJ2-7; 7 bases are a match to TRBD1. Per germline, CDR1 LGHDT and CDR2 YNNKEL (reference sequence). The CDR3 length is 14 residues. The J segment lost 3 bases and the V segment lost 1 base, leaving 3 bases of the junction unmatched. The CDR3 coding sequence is TGTGCCAGCAGCCAAGTGACAGGGAGCTACGAGCAGTACTTC. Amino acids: CASSQVTGSYEQYF.

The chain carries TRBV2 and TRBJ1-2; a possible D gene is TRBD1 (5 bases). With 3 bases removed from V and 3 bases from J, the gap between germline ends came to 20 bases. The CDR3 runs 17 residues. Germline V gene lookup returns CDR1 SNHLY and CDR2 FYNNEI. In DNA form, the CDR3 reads TGTGCCAGCAGTGACTGGGCCACAGGTCTTATCGACTATGGCTACACCTTC. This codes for CASSDWATGLIDYGYTF.

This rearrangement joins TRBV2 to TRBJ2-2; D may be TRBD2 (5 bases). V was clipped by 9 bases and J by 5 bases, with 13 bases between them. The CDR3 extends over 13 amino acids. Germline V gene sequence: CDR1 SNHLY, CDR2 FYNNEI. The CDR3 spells CASKPTGTGELFF. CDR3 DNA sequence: TGTGCCAGTAAGCCGACGGGAACCGGGGAGCTGTTTTTT.

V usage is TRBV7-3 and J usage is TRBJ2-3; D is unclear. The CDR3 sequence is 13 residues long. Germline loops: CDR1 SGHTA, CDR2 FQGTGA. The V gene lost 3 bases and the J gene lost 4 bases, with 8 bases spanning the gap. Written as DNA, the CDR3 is TGTGCCAGCAGCTTTTATGGTTCAGATACGCAGTATTTT. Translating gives CASSFYGSDTQYF.

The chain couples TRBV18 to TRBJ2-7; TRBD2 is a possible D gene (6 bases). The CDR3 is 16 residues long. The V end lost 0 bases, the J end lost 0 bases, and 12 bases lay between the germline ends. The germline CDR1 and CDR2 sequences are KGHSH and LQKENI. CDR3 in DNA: TGTGCCAGCTCACCACCGGGTAGGCGGGGCTCCTACGAGCAGTACTTC. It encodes CASSPPGRRGSYEQYF.

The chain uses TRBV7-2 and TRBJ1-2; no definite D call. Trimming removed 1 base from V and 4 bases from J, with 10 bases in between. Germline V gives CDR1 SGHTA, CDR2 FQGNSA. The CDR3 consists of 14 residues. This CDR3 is CASSLEEGGYGYTF. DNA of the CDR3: TGTGCCAGCAGCTTAGAAGAGGGTGGCTATGGCTACACCTTC.

The CDR3 spells CASSSPFRGVQGETQYF. The DNA of the CDR3 is TGTGCCAGCAGCTCCCCCTTCAGGGGGGTCCAGGGAGAGACCCAGTACTTC. V and J are TRBV7-9 and TRBJ2-5; TRBD1 is a possible D gene (7 bases). The CDR3 runs to 17 residues. Germline loops: CDR1 SEHNR, CDR2 FQNEAQ (reference sequence). V was clipped by 4 bases and J by 4 bases, with 22 bases between them.

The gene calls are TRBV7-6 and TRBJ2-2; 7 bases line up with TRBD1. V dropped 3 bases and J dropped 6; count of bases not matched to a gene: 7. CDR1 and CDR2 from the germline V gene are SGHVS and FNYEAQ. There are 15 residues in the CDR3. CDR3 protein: CASSFSTTGPGELFF. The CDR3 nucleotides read TGTGCCAGCAGCTTTTCGACGACAGGGCCCGGGGAGCTGTTTTTT.

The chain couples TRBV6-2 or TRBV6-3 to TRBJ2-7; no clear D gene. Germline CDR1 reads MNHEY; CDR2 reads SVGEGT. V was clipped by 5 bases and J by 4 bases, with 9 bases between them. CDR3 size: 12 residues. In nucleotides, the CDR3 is TGTGCCAGCAGTCGGACCTTTTACGAGCAGTACTTC. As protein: CASSRTFYEQYF.

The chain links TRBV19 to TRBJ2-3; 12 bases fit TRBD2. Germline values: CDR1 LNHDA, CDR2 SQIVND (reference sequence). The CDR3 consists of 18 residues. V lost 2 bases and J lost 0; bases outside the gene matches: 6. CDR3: CASSISPGLAGSTDTQYF. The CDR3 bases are TGTGCCAGTAGTATAAGCCCCGGACTAGCGGGAAGCACAGATACGCAGTATTTT.

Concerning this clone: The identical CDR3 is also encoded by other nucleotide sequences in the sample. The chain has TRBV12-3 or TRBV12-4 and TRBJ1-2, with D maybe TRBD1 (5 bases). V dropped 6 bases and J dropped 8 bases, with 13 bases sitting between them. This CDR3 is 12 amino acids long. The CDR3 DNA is TGTGCCAGCAGCCCGAGGGGCAGGGGCTACACCTTC. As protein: CASSPRGRGYTF.

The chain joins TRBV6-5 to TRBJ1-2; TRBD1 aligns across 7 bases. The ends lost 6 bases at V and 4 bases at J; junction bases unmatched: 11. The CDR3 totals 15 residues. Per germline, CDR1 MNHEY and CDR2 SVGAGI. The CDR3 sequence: CASSPDRVSLYGYTF. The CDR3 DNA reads TGTGCCAGCAGCCCCGACAGGGTTTCCCTCTATGGCTACACCTTC.

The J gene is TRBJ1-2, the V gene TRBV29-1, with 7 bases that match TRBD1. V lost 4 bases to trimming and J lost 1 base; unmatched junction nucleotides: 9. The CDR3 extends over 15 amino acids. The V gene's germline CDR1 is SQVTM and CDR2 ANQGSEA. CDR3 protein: CSVAGRDRDNYGYTF. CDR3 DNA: TGCAGCGTTGCGGGCCGGGACAGAGATAACTATGGCTACACCTTC.

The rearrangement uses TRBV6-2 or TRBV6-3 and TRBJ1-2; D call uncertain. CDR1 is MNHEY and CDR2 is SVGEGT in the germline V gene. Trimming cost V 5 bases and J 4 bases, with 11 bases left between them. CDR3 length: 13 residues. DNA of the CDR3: TGTGCCAGCAGTCGCGACACCTTCTATGGCTACACCTTC. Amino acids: CASSRDTFYGYTF.

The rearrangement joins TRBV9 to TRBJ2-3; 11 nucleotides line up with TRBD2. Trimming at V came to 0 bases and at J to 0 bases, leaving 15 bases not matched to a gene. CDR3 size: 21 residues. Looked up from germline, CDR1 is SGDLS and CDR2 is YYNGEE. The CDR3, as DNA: TGTGCCAGCAGCGTAGGATGGGGTAGCGGGGGGGCCGACCCTAGCACAGATACGCAGTATTTT. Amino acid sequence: CASSVGWGSGGADPSTDTQYF.

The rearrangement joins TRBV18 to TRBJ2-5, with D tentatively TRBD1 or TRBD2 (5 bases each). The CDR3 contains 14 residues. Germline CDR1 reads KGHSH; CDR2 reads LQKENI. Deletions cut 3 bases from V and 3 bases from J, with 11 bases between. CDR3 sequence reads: CASSPLWGKETQYF. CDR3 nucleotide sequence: TGTGCCAGCTCACCTCTTTGGGGGAAAGAGACCCAGTACTTC.